This T cell receptor (beta chain) was sequenced during a study of beta chain features in type 1 diabetes. Study results and caveats: Sequencing of cDNA might inflate the share of cells that strongly express TCR. Within each of all four CD4+ subsets, Type 1 diabetes patients had TCRB CDR3s that were moderately but significantly shorter.

The whole isolated RNA underwent reverse transcription, so sequencing captured expressed TCRB transcripts. Sequencing was performed with immunoSEQ multiplex PCR; in TCRdb, only in-frame clones are kept and a portion is missing. The sample lists about 68,000 clones, around 49% occurring once. This clone was detected only once. The antigen is unknown. Distinct nucleotide sequences in the sample also encode this CDR3. The authors obtained over 95% purity in all sorted populations. The clonotype comes from a young man with type 1 diabetes. The specimen sequenced was central memory CD4+ T cells from blood.

The CDR3 DNA reads TGCGCCAGCAGCTTGGCCCAGGGGAACACCGGGGAGCTGTTTTTT. This sequence encodes CASSLAQGNTGELFF. The genes are TRBV5-1 and TRBJ2-2, with a tentative D call TRBD1 (5 bases). V gave up 0 bases and J gave up 1 base, with 7 bases separating them. CDR1 SGHRS and CDR2 YFSETQ come from the germline V gene. This CDR3 is 15 amino acids long.